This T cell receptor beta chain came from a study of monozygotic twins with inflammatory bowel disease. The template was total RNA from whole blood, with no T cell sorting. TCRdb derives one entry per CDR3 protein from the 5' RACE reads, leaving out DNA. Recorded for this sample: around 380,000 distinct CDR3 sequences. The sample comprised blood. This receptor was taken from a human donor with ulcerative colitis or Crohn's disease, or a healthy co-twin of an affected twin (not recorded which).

This CDR3 reads CASSPPRALGTKNIQYF. The chain employs TRBV18 and TRBJ2-4. Germline CDR1 reads KGHSH; CDR2 reads LQKENI. The CDR3 is 17 amino acids. Filled out from reference TRBV18 and TRBJ2-4, the complete variable domain reads NAGVMQNPRHLVRRRGQEARLRCSPMKGHSHVYWYRQLPEEGLKFMVYLQKENIIDESGMPKERFSAEFPKEGPSILRIQQVVRGDSAAYFCASSPPRALGTKNIQYFGAGTRLSVL.